The source of this TCR beta chain is a study of blood T cells in healthy people across ages. A second PCR of about 7 to 12 cycles used a sample-barcoded 5' primer and a J-beta primer mix. TCRdb re-analysed the 5' RACE reads in MiXCR, keeping a single row per CDR3 protein. The sample records over 1.5 million distinct CDR3 sequences, around half being singletons. Overall study results and limits: There were more naive CD4+ cells and higher diversity in long-lived donors than in aged donors.

This clonotype was detected only a few times. Its antigen is still unknown. The specimen sequenced was blood. The receptor comes from a woman between 35 and 50 years old in good health.

The CDR3 region is CASSEPQRPSYEQYF. The CDR3, as DNA: TGTGCCAGCAGTGAACCCCAGCGGCCCTCCTACGAGCAGTACTTC. The chain has TRBV6-1 and TRBJ2-7; D might be TRBD2 (5 bases). CDR1 and CDR2 from the germline V gene are MNHNS and SASEGT. The CDR3 spans 15 residues. The V end was cut by 2 bases, the J end by 0 bases, with 11 bases between.